Listed below are T cell receptor beta chains from one sample, sequenced in a study of Ad26.COV2.S vaccination and SARS-CoV-2 variants. TCRdb's table, derived via immunoSEQ multiplex PCR, lists solely in-frame clones and lacks some. The sample has roughly 420,000 clones, over 75% seen once. The sample consisted of peripheral blood, taken in a trial of Ad26.COV2.S vaccine versus placebo. The receptors here all came from a person between 18 and 65 years old who received the Ad26.COV2.S COVID-19 vaccine or a placebo. Both conserved end residues are part of each CDR3. D genes are given only for firm matches. Clone size, where shown, is once, few, many, or a class for clones that have expanded.

CTTSSEAFF TGCACCACCTCGTCTGAAGCTTTCTTT TRBV20-1 - TRBJ1-1 -
CSVGPQGSGNTIYF TGCAGCGTTGGCCCCCAGGGTTCTGGAAACACCATATATTTT TRBV29-1 - TRBJ1-3 -
CASSDINTGIPYNEQFF TGTGCCAGTAGTGACATTAACACAGGGATTCCCTACAATGAGCAGTTCTTC TRBV19 - TRBJ2-1 -
CASSQEVGGAGEQYF TGCGCCAGCAGCCAAGAAGTTGGGGGGGCTGGCGAGCAGTACTTC TRBV4-1 - TRBJ2-7 -
CASSEGQGYNEQFF TGTGCCAGCAGTGAAGGACAGGGTTACAATGAGCAGTTCTTC TRBV6-1 TRBD1 TRBJ2-1 -
CASSQDLVQPQHF TGCGCCAGCAGCCAAGATTTGGTTCAGCCCCAGCATTTT TRBV4-3 - TRBJ1-5 many
CASRPSTGANVLTF TGTGCCAGCAGACCCTCAACTGGGGCCAACGTCCTGACTTTC TRBV27 - TRBJ2-6 -
CASSSPWGEGAKNIQYF TGCGCCAGCAGCTCCCCTTGGGGGGAGGGAGCCAAAAACATTCAGTACTTC TRBV5-1 TRBD2 TRBJ2-4 -
CASKPNRGRTEAFF TGTGCCAGTAAACCTAACAGGGGGAGGACTGAAGCTTTCTTT TRBV19 TRBD1 TRBJ1-1 -
CASSALDRGQTEAFF TGTGCCAGCAGCGCCCTGGACAGGGGGCAAACTGAAGCTTTCTTT TRBV9 TRBD1 TRBJ1-1 -
CASSLMGQGAFF TGTGCCAGCAGCTTAATGGGCCAGGGAGCTTTCTTT TRBV7-2 - TRBJ1-1 -
CASSGTGGEAFF TGTGCCAGCAGCGGAACAGGGGGCGAAGCTTTCTTT TRBV2 TRBD1 TRBJ1-1 -
CASSPRSGDQAFF TGTGCCAGCTCACCACGGTCTGGAGATCAAGCTTTCTTT TRBV18 - TRBJ1-1 few
CASSLWTGYSYEQYF TGTGCCAGCAGCTTATGGACAGGGTACTCCTACGAGCAGTACTTC TRBV7-2 TRBD1 TRBJ2-7 -
CASSLATDTEAFF TGTGCCAGCAGCTTAGCGACAGACACTGAAGCTTTCTTT TRBV7-9 - TRBJ1-1 once
CASSQDFKIVLTDTQYF TGCGCCAGCAGCCAAGATTTCAAAATCGTCCTCACAGATACGCAGTATTTT TRBV4-1 - TRBJ2-3 -
CASTPWGTGAGGELFF TGTGCCAGCACCCCGTGGGGGACAGGGGCCGGCGGGGAGCTGTTTTTT TRBV28 TRBD1 TRBJ2-2 -
CASSTMNTEAFF TGTGCCAGCAGCACAATGAACACTGAAGCTTTCTTT TRBV7-9 - TRBJ1-1 -
CASSLAVGNYGYTF TGTGCCAGCAGCTTAGCAGTGGGGAACTATGGCTACACCTTC TRBV7-8 - TRBJ1-2 -
CATSRTDTDTQYF TGTGCCACCAGCAGGACAGACACAGATACGCAGTATTTT TRBV24-1 - TRBJ2-3 -
CASSVVTPSSTDTQYF TGTGCCAGCAGCGTAGTGACACCTTCTAGCACAGATACGCAGTATTTT TRBV9 - TRBJ2-3 -
CASSEITDAYEQYF TGTGCCAGCAGTGAAATCACAGACGCCTACGAGCAGTACTTC TRBV6-1 - TRBJ2-7 -
CASSPLQDRVYGYTF TGTGCCAGCAGCCCCCTCCAGGACAGGGTCTATGGCTACACCTTC TRBV9 TRBD1 TRBJ1-2 -
CASSLDRDTEAFF TGTGCCAGCAGCTTAGACAGGGACACTGAAGCTTTCTTT TRBV11-1 - TRBJ1-1 -
CAWSPTGDQPQHF TGTGCCTGGAGTCCGACAGGGGATCAGCCCCAGCATTTT TRBV30 TRBD1 TRBJ1-5 -